This T cell receptor beta chain was captured by sequencing in a study of control samples from healthy donors and cancer patients. The assay was immunoSEQ multiplex PCR, and TCRdb's table has in-frame clones only and misses some. The table records 390,000 or so clones, 80% to 95% of them present only once. The germline V gene encodes CDR1 MNHEY and CDR2 SVGAGI. Germline trimming cut 4 bases from V and 8 bases from J; bases unmatched to any gene: 10. The CDR3 covers 15 residues. This receptor was taken from a man aged 40-49 years with head and neck cancer. The sample taken for sequencing was PBMCs. This chain links TRBV6-5 with TRBJ2-1, with 8 bases aligning to TRBD1. The CDR3, as DNA: TGTGCCAGCAGTTCCGGACAGGGCTATTACCATGAGCAGTTCTTC. Protein product: CASSSGQGYYHEQFF.